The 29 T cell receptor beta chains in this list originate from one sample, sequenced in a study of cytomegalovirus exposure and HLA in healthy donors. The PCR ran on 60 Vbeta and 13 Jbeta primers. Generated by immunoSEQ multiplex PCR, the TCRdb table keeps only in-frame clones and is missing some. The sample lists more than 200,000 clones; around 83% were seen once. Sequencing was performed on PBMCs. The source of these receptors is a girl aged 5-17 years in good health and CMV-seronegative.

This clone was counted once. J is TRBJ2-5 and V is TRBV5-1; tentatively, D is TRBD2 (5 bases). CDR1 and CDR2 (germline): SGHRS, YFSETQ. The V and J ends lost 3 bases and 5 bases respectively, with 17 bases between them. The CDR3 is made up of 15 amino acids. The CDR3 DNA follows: TGCGCCAGCAGCTCCCTAGTACGGGGTGGGGAGACCCAGTACTTC. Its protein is CASSSLVRGGETQYF.

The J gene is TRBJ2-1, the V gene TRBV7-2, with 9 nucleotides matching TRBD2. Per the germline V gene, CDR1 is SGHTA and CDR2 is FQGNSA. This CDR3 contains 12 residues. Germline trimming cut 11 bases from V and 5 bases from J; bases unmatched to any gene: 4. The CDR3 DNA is TGTGCCGGGCGGGGGGGAGACAATGAGCAGTTCTTC. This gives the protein CAGRGGDNEQFF.

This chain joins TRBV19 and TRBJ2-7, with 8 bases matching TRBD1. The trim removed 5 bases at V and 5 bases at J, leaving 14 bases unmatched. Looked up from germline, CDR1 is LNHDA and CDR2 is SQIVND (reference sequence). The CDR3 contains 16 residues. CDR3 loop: CASSLREGGQGDEQYF. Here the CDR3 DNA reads TGTGCCAGTAGTCTTAGAGAGGGCGGACAGGGTGACGAGCAGTACTTC. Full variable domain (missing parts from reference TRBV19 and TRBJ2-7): DGGITQSPKYLFRKEGQNVTLSCEQNLNHDAMYWYRQDPGQGLRLIYYSQIVNDFQKGDIAEGYSVSREKKESFPLTVTSAQKNPTAFYLCASSLREGGQGDEQYFGPGTRLTVT.

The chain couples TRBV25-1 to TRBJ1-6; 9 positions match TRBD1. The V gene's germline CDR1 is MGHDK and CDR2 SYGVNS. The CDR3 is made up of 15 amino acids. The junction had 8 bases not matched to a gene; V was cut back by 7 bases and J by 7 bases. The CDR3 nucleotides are TGTGCCAGCAAAGGGACAGGGATTAGGAATTCACCCCTCCACTTT. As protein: CASKGTGIRNSPLHF. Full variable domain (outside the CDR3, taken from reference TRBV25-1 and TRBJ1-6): EADIYQTPRYLVIGTGKKITLECSQTMGHDKMYWYQQDPGMELHLIHYSYGVNSTEKGDLSSESTVSRIRTEHFPLTLESARPSHTSQYLCASKGTGIRNSPLHFGNGTRLTVT.

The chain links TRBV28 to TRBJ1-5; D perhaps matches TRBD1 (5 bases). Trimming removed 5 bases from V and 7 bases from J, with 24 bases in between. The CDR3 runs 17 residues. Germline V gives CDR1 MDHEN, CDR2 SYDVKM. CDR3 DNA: TGTGCCAGCAGTACCCGACGGTGGGGTGGCGGGGGACAGCCCCAGCATTTT. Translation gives CASSTRRWGGGGQPQHF.

In DNA, the CDR3 is TGTGCCAGTAGTAAAAGACAGGGGGGGTACGGGACCCAGTACTTC. It yields the protein CASSKRQGGYGTQYF. This chain connects TRBV19 to TRBJ2-5; TRBD1 matches 9 bases. CDR3 size: 15 residues. Unmatched junction bases numbered 10, after V lost 4 bases and J lost 7 bases. Germline loops: CDR1 LNHDA, CDR2 SQIVND (reference sequence).

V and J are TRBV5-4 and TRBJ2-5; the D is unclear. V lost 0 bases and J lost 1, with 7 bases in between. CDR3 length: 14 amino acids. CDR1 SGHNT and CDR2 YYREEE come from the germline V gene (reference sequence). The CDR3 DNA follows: TGTGCCAGCAGCTTGGCCAGCGTCCAAGAGACCCAGTACTTC. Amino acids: CASSLASVQETQYF.

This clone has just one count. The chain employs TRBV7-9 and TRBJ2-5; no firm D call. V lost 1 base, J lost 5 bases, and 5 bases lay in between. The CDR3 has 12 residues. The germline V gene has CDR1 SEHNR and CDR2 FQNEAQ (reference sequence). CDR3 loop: CASSLVRETQYF. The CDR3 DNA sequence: TGTGCCAGCAGCTTAGTCCGGGAGACCCAGTACTTC.

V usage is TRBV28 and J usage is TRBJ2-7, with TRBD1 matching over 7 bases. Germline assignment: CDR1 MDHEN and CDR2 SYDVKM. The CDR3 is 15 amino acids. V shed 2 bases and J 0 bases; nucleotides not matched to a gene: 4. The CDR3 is CASSLPRQGSYEQYF. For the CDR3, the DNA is TGTGCCAGCAGTTTACCGAGACAGGGCTCCTACGAGCAGTACTTC.

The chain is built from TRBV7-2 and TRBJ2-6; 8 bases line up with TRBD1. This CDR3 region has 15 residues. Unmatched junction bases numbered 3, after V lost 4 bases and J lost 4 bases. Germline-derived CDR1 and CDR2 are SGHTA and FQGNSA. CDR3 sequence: CASSSRGRGANVLTF. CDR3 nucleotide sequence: TGTGCCAGCAGCTCCAGGGGGCGCGGGGCCAACGTCCTGACTTTC.

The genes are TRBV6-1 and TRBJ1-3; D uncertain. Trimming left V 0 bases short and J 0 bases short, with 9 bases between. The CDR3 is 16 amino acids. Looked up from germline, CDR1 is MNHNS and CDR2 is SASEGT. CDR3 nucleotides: TGTGCCAGCAGTGAAGCGTCGGGTCTCTCTGGAAACACCATATATTTT. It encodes CASSEASGLSGNTIYF.

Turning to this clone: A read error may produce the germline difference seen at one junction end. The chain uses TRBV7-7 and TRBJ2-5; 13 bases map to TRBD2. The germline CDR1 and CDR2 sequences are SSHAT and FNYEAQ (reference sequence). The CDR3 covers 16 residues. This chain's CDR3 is CASSYGLAGAGETQYF. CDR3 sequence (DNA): TGTGCTAGCAGCTATGGACTAGCGGGGGCCGGGGAGACCCAGTACTTC. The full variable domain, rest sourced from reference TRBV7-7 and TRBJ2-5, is GAGVSQSPRYKVTKRGQDVTLRCDPISSHATLYWYQQALGQGPEFLTYFNYEAQPDKSGLPSDRFSAERPEGSISTLTIQRTEQRDSAMYRCASSYGLAGAGETQYFGPGTRLLVL.

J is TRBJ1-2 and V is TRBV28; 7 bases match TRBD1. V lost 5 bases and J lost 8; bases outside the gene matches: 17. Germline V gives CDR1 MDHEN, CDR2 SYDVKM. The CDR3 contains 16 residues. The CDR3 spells CASSEGTAKGFRGYTF. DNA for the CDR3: TGTGCCAGCAGTGAAGGGACAGCCAAGGGGTTCAGGGGCTACACCTTC.

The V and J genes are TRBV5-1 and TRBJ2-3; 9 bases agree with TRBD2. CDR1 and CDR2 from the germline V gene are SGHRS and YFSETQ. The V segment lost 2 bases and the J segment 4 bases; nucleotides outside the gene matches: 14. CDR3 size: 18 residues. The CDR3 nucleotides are TGCGCCAGCAGCTTAAGGCTTGGGGCGGGAGGGGCAGCAGATACGCAGTATTTT. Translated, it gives CASSLRLGAGGAADTQYF.

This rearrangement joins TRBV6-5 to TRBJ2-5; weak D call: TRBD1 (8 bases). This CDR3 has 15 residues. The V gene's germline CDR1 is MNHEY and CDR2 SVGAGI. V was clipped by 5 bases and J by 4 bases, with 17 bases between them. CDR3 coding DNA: TGTGCCAGCAGTCAGGGGGCGCGGGGGAGAGAGACCCAGTACTTC. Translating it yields CASSQGARGRETQYF.

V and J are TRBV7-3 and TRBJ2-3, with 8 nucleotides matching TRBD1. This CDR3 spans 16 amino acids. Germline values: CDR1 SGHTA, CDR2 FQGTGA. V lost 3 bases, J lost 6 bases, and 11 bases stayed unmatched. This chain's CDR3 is CASSLVSGTGRDTQYF. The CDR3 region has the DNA TGTGCCAGCAGCTTGGTATCCGGGACAGGTCGGGATACGCAGTATTTT. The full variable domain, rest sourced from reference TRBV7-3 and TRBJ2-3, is GAGVSQTPSNKVTEKGKYVELRCDPISGHTALYWYRQSLGQGPEFLIYFQGTGAADDSGLPNDRFFAVRPEGSVSTLKIQRTERGDSAVYLCASSLVSGTGRDTQYFGPGTRLTVL.

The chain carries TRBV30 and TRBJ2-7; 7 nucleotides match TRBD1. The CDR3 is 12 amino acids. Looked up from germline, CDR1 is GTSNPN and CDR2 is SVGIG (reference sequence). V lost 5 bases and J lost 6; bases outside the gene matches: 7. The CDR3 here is CAWSIQGREQYF. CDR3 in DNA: TGTGCCTGGTCGATACAGGGGCGCGAGCAGTACTTC.

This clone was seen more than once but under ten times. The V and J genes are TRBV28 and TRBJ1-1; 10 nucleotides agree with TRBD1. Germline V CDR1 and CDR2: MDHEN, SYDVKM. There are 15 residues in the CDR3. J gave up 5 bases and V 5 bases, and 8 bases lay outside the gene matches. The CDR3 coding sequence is TGTGCCAGCAGTGGGGACAGGGGAGGTTGGACTGAAGCTTTCTTT. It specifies CASSGDRGGWTEAFF.

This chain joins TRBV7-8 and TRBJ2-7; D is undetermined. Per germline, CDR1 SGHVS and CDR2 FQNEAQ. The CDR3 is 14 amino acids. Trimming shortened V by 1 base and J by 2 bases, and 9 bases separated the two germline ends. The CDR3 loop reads CASSLGAQTYEQYF. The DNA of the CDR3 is TGTGCCAGCAGCTTAGGGGCACAAACCTACGAGCAGTACTTC.

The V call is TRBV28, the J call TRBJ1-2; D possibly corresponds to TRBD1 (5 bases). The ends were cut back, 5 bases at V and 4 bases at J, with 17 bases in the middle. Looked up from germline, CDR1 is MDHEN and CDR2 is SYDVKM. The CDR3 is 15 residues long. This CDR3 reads CASSPPISGSYGYTF. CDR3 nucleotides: TGTGCCAGCAGTCCTCCAATTTCAGGGTCCTATGGCTACACCTTC.

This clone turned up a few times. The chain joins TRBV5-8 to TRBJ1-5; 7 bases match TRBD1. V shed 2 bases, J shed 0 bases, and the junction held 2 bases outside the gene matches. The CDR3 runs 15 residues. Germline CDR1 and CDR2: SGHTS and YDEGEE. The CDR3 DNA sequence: TGTGCCAGCAGCTTACAGGGGTATAGCAATCAGCCCCAGCATTTT. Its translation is CASSLQGYSNQPQHF.

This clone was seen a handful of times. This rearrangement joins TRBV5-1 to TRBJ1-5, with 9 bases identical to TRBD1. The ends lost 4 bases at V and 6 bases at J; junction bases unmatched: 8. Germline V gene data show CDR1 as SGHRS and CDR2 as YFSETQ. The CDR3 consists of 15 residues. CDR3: CASSETGGRAQPQHF. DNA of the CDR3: TGCGCCAGCAGCGAAACAGGGGGCAGGGCTCAGCCCCAGCATTTT.

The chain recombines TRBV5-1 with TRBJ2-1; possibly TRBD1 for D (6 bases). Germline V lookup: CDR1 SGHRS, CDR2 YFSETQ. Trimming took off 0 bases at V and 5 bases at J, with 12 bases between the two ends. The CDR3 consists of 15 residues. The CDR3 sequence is CASSLGQGSHNEQFF. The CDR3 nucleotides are TGCGCCAGCAGCTTGGGCCAGGGGTCACACAATGAGCAGTTCTTC.

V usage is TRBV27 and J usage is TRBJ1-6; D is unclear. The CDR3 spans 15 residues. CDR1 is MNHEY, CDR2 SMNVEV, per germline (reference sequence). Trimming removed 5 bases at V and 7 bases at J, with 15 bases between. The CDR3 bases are TGTGCCAGCAGTATTTCAGGTCCCCTAAATTCACCCCTCCACTTT. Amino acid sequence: CASSISGPLNSPLHF.

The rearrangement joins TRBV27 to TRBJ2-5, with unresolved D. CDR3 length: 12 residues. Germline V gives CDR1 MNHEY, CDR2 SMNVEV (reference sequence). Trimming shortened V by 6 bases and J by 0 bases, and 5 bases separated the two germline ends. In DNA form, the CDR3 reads TGTGCCAGCAGCCACTACCAAGAGACCCAGTACTTC. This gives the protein CASSHYQETQYF.

CDR3 sequence: CASSYSGQGRQPQHF. CDR3 DNA: TGTGCCAGCAGTTACTCCGGACAGGGCCGTCAGCCCCAGCATTTT. The chain joins TRBV6-5 to TRBJ1-5, with 8 bases aligning to TRBD1. Germline-derived CDR1 and CDR2 are MNHEY and SVGAGI. Trimming removed 0 bases from V and 6 bases from J; junction bases left unmatched: 4. This CDR3 comprises 15 residues.

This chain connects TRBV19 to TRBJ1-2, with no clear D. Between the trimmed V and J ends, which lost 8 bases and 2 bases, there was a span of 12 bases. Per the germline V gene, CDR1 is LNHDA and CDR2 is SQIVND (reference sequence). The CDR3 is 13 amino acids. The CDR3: CASSPEPNYGYTF. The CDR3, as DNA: TGTGCCAGTTCTCCAGAACCGAACTATGGCTACACCTTC.

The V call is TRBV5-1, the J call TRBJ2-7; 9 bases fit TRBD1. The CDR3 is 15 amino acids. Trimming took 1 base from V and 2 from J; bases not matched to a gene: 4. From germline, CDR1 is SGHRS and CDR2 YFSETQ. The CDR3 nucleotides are TGCGCCAGCAGCTTGTTGGGACAGGGAGCCTACGAGCAGTACTTC. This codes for CASSLLGQGAYEQYF.

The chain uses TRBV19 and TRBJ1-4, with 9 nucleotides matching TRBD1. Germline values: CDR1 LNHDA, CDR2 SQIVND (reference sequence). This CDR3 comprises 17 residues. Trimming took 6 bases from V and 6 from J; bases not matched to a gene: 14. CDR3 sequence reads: CASRPNTGTGFDEKLFF. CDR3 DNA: TGTGCCAGTAGACCCAACACCGGGACAGGGTTTGATGAAAAACTGTTTTTT.